The TCR beta chain described here comes from a study of T cell responses to AZD1222 COVID-19 vaccine. Study-level information: Whether given at about 4 or about 12 weeks, second doses were pooled.

Assay: immunoSEQ multiplex PCR; the TCRdb copy retains only in-frame clones and omits some. The data show tens of thousands of clones, with around four fifths seen just once and 20% to 25% held by the top ten. Regarding the study as a whole: Baseline seropositivity characterized only six AZD1222 recipients. Donors were largely white British and mainly female; clonal diversity was possibly underestimated.

This clone has more than one count but fewer than ten. Its antigen is unknown. Germline V gives CDR1 KGHSH, CDR2 LQKENI. Losses at the gene ends were 6 bases for V and 8 bases for J; bases not matched to a gene: 4. The CDR3 consists of 14 residues. The gene calls are TRBV18 and TRBJ2-1; 13 bases match TRBD2. This clonotype was sampled from an adult in good health. Material: peripheral blood, obtained on day 0 of AZD1222 vaccination. CDR3 in amino acids: CASSRTSGSHEQFF. The CDR3 DNA reads TGTGCCAGCTCGAGGACTAGCGGGAGCCATGAGCAGTTCTTC.